This T cell receptor beta chain was observed in a study of blood T cell repertoires in COVID-19. About the study: The study drew acute and convalescent COVID-19 samples from the United States, Italy and Spain. T cells, B-cell-depleted T cells, or PBMCs provided the cDNA or gDNA that served as material.

This CDR3 region has 16 residues. V lost 3 bases and J 0 bases, leaving 11 bases between the germline ends. CDR1 is MNHNY and CDR2 is SVGAGI in the germline V gene (reference sequence). Authors' data handling: Reference gene primer amplification in the assay estimated nucleated cell counts. Clones were sequenced by immunoSEQ multiplex PCR, and TCRdb holds only the in-frame ones, with some missing. The DNA was the basis for D and trimming; V, J and clone size are from that table. Of around 270,000 clones detected, about 89% appear once; the ten largest clones hold about 10%. The sample consisted of peripheral blood. The source is a man in his forties who had recovered from COVID-19. J is TRBJ2-2 and V is TRBV6-6; D gene uncertain. CDR3 in DNA: TGTGCCAGCAGTTATTGGGCACCTCCGAACACCGGGGAGCTGTTTTTT. This gives the protein CASSYWAPPNTGELFF.